What follows are 23 T cell receptor beta chains derived from one specimen sequenced in a study of T-cell memory formation after mild COVID-19. From the 5' RACE reads, TCRdb called clonotypes with MiXCR, one entry per CDR3 protein. The profile shows 150,000 to 200,000 distinct CDR3 sequences, approximately 16% of them singletons. The specimen was PBMCs or a T cell subset sorted from them (not recorded which). Receptors originate from an adult woman who had mild COVID-19 (a few samples of this study predate the infection). Cell type and time point are not known.

The rearrangement uses TRBV12-3 or TRBV12-4 and TRBJ2-2; D is unclear. V lost 3 bases, J lost 6 bases, and 8 bases lay in between. CDR3 length: 13 amino acids. The CDR3 DNA reads as TGTGCCAGCAGTTTCATCCAGCCCGGGGAGCTGTTTTTT. This gives the protein CASSFIQPGELFF.

This clonotype was recorded at least ten times. The rearrangement uses TRBV7-9 and TRBJ2-2; 13 bases agree with TRBD2. V was clipped by 4 bases and J by 6 bases; unmatched bases: 5. Germline CDR1 and CDR2: SEHNR and FQNEAQ (reference sequence). This CDR3 has 16 residues. The CDR3, as DNA: TGTGCCAGCAGCTGGGGACTAGCGGGAAGAGCCGGGGAGCTGTTTTTT. Translating gives CASSWGLAGRAGELFF.

This clonotype was observed a handful of times. This chain connects TRBV7-9 to TRBJ2-5; 9 nucleotides match TRBD2. The V segment lost 3 bases and the J segment 5 bases; nucleotides outside the gene matches: 10. The CDR3 is 16 residues long. Germline assignment: CDR1 SEHNR and CDR2 FQNEAQ (reference sequence). The CDR3 DNA sequence: TGTGCCAGCAGCTTCCCTGGCGGGGGGGCAAGGGAGACCCAGTACTTC. This sequence encodes CASSFPGGGARETQYF.

This clonotype has more than one count but fewer than ten. This chain joins TRBV7-9 and TRBJ2-5; TRBD1 matches at 7 bases. V lost 1 base to trimming and J lost 2 bases; unmatched junction nucleotides: 4. This CDR3 is 15 amino acids long. The V gene's germline CDR1 is SEHNR and CDR2 FQNEAQ (reference sequence). The CDR3 DNA reads as TGTGCCAGCAGCTTAGTCGGGACAGCACAAGAGACCCAGTACTTC. Protein sequence: CASSLVGTAQETQYF.

This clonotype showed up many times. CDR3 DNA: TGCAGCGTTCTAGCGGAAGTAAGCTCCTACAATGAGCAGTTCTTC. Translation gives CSVLAEVSSYNEQFF. The chain uses TRBV29-1 and TRBJ2-1; 7 bases agree with TRBD2. V was clipped by 5 bases and J by 0 bases; unmatched bases: 7. Germline loops: CDR1 SQVTM, CDR2 ANQGSEA. CDR3 length equals 15 residues.

The chain combines TRBV20-1 with TRBJ2-3, with D possibly TRBD1 on 5 matching bases. This CDR3 region has 13 residues. Deletions cut 5 bases from V and 2 bases from J, with 11 bases between. CDR1 is DFQATT and CDR2 is SNEGSKA in the germline V gene (reference sequence). This CDR3 is CSAYKGYTDTQYF. The DNA for the CDR3 is TGCAGTGCTTACAAGGGGTACACAGATACGCAGTATTTT.

The chain links TRBV12-3 or TRBV12-4 to TRBJ2-3, with TRBD1 matching over 9 bases. V shed 6 bases and J 2 bases; nucleotides not matched to a gene: 6. This CDR3 is 15 amino acids long. Here the CDR3 reads CASRVDRGNTDTQYF. The CDR3 bases are TGTGCCAGCAGGGTAGACAGGGGGAACACAGATACGCAGTATTTT.

This chain uses TRBV11-2 with TRBJ1-4; no clear D. The CDR3 contains 13 residues. From germline, CDR1 is SGHAT and CDR2 FQNNGV. V lost 5 bases and J 8 bases, leaving 12 bases between the germline ends. The CDR3 DNA reads as TGTGCCAGCAGCCCAGGCCGGGTCGAAAAACTGTTTTTT. Translating gives CASSPGRVEKLFF.

The V call is TRBV2, the J call TRBJ2-3; possibly TRBD2 for D (5 bases). The V gene lost 3 bases and the J gene lost 1 base, with 8 bases spanning the gap. The CDR3 spans 14 residues. From germline, CDR1 is SNHLY and CDR2 FYNNEI. CDR3 protein: CASSDRSGTDTQYF. The CDR3 nucleotides are TGTGCCAGCAGTGATCGTAGCGGCACAGATACGCAGTATTTT.

This clonotype was observed a few times. The chain carries TRBV18 and TRBJ2-7, with D hard to call. CDR3 length equals 16 residues. The germline V and J ends were trimmed by 6 bases and 0 bases, with 18 bases remaining between them. Germline V gene data show CDR1 as KGHSH and CDR2 as LQKENI. The CDR3 DNA reads TGTGCCAGCTCGAGAACCCCTGACTTGAACTCCTACGAGCAGTACTTC. This codes for CASSRTPDLNSYEQYF.

This clonotype was counted a few times. The rearrangement joins TRBV7-6 to TRBJ2-7; the D gene could be TRBD1 or TRBD2 (5 bases each). CDR1 is SGHVS and CDR2 is FNYEAQ in the germline V gene. The V end was cut by 5 bases, the J end by 2 bases, with 10 bases between. This CDR3 comprises 13 residues. CDR3 sequence reads: CASSQGPPYEQYF. DNA of the CDR3: TGTGCCAGCAGCCAGGGACCTCCCTACGAGCAGTACTTC.

Many counts were recorded for this clonotype. The chain employs TRBV7-2 and TRBJ2-7; 7 positions match TRBD1. The germline gives CDR1 SGHTA, CDR2 FQGNSA. V lost 1 base to trimming and J lost 2 bases; unmatched junction nucleotides: 8. CDR3 size: 16 residues. This CDR3 reads CASSLETGIPTYEQYF. The CDR3 bases are TGTGCCAGCAGCTTAGAGACAGGGATCCCCACCTACGAGCAGTACTTC.

The genes are TRBV6-2 or TRBV6-3 and TRBJ2-1; perhaps TRBD1 as D (5 bases). Per germline, CDR1 MNHEY and CDR2 SVGEGT. Trimming cost V 4 bases and J 3 bases, with 13 bases left between them. This CDR3 has 15 residues. The CDR3: CASSSEGVVYNEQFF. The CDR3 bases are TGTGCCAGCAGTTCAGAAGGGGTGGTCTACAATGAGCAGTTCTTC.

The table lists this clonotype with a few counts. The J gene is TRBJ2-1, the V gene TRBV5-5; the match to TRBD2 covers 10 bases. Germline assignment: CDR1 SGHKS and CDR2 YYEKEE (reference sequence). The CDR3 sequence is 14 residues long. The J segment lost 7 bases and the V segment lost 4 bases, leaving 5 bases of the junction unmatched. The CDR3 region is CASSTGLASNEQFF. The CDR3 nucleotides read TGTGCCAGCAGCACGGGACTAGCGTCAAATGAGCAGTTCTTC.

V gene TRBV29-1 combines with J gene TRBJ2-5; D is undetermined. Germline assignment: CDR1 SQVTM and CDR2 ANQGSEA. The germline V and J ends were trimmed by 3 bases and 6 bases, with 14 bases remaining between them. This CDR3 has 13 amino acids. The CDR3 DNA reads as TGCAGCGTTGATCAGGTCACGAGTAAGACCCAGTACTTC. This sequence encodes CSVDQVTSKTQYF.

This clonotype was observed a handful of times. The V and J genes are TRBV18 and TRBJ2-4; D is undetermined. Looked up from germline, CDR1 is KGHSH and CDR2 is LQKENI. The CDR3 sequence is 14 residues long. The V and J ends lost 5 bases and 3 bases respectively, with 11 bases between them. The DNA of the CDR3 is TGTGCCAGCTCAACGACGGACGGCAAAAACATTCAGTACTTC. The encoded protein is CASSTTDGKNIQYF.

The chain carries TRBV2 and TRBJ2-2; unclear D gene. Germline V gene data show CDR1 as SNHLY and CDR2 as FYNNEI. Deletions cut 2 bases from V and 1 base from J, with 5 bases between. This CDR3 has 14 amino acids. CDR3 coding DNA: TGTGCCAGCAGTGAATATGTGAACACCGGGGAGCTGTTTTTT. It translates to CASSEYVNTGELFF.

This clonotype turned up a few times. The CDR3 reads CSARDHGRPTDTQYF. The CDR3 DNA is TGCAGTGCTAGAGATCACGGACGCCCTACAGATACGCAGTATTTT. The chain combines TRBV20-1 with TRBJ2-3; D unresolved. The V gene's germline CDR1 is DFQATT and CDR2 SNEGSKA (reference sequence). The CDR3 has 15 amino acids. The V end was cut by 0 bases, the J end by 3 bases, with 13 bases between.

This clonotype was seen a few times. This rearrangement joins TRBV30 to TRBJ2-3; D remains ambiguous. The ends were cut back, 0 bases at V and 4 bases at J, with 8 bases in the middle. The CDR3 consists of 13 residues. The germline CDR1 and CDR2 sequences are GTSNPN and SVGIG (reference sequence). The CDR3 DNA reads as TGTGCCTGGAGTGTTAGAGGCGCAGATACGCAGTATTTT. It codes for CAWSVRGADTQYF.

The V and J genes are TRBV18 and TRBJ1-3, with a tentative D call TRBD1 (5 bases). Germline lookup yields CDR1 KGHSH and CDR2 LQKENI. CDR3 length equals 17 residues. Trimming cost V 6 bases and J 4 bases, with 22 bases left between them. CDR3 sequence (DNA): TGTGCCAGCTCCGCCGCGAGTCTCCGGGGACCGGGAAACACCATATATTTT. This translates into CASSAASLRGPGNTIYF.

In this sample, this clonotype turned up a few times. This chain links TRBV4-1 with TRBJ2-3; weak D call: TRBD1 (5 bases). Deletions cut 0 bases from V and 0 bases from J, with 10 bases between. Germline assignment: CDR1 MGHRA and CDR2 YSYEKL. The CDR3 is made up of 16 amino acids. The CDR3 sequence: CASSQDQGGSTDTQYF. DNA for the CDR3: TGCGCCAGCAGCCAAGATCAGGGCGGTAGCACAGATACGCAGTATTTT.

This clonotype has a handful of counts. The V and J genes are TRBV18 and TRBJ1-2; D gene unclear. The germline CDR1 and CDR2 sequences are KGHSH and LQKENI. V shed 2 bases and J shed 0 bases, with 7 bases lying between them. CDR3 length equals 14 residues. CDR3 protein: CASSPVQSNYGYTF. DNA of the CDR3: TGTGCCAGCTCACCAGTCCAGTCTAACTATGGCTACACCTTC.

The DNA for the CDR3 is TGTGCCAGCAGCCAAACCACCGGGGAGCTGTTTTTT. The encoded protein is CASSQTTGELFF. The rearrangement joins TRBV7-6 to TRBJ2-2; D remains unclear. Trimming pared 5 bases from V and 4 bases from J, leaving 5 bases between. Germline loops: CDR1 SGHVS, CDR2 FNYEAQ. The CDR3 contains 12 residues.